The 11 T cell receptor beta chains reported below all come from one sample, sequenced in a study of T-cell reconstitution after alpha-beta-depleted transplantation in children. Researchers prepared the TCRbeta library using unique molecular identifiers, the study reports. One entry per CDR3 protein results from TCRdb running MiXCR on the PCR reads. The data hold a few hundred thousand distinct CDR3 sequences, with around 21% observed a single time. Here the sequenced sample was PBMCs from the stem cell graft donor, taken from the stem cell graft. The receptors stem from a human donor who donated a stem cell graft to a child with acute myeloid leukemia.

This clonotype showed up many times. CDR3 bases: TGTGCCAGTAGTATTTTCGGGTACGAGCAGTACTTC. Translating it yields CASSIFGYEQYF. J is TRBJ2-7 and V is TRBV19; D remains ambiguous. V gave up 3 bases and J gave up 4 bases, with 7 bases separating them. The V gene's germline CDR1 is LNHDA and CDR2 SQIVND (reference sequence). The CDR3 loop spans 12 amino acids.

The CDR3 DNA is TGTGCCAGCAGCGTAGCGGTTGCCGGGGAGCTGTTTTTT. It is translated as CASSVAVAGELFF. The chain links TRBV9 to TRBJ2-2; D call uncertain. The V and J ends lost 0 bases and 6 bases respectively, with 6 bases between them. This CDR3 comprises 13 residues. Germline CDR1 reads SGDLS; CDR2 reads YYNGEE.

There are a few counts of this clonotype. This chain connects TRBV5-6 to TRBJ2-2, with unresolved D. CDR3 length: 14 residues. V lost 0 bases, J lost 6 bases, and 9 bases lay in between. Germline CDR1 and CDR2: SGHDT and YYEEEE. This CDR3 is CASSLVSRPGELFF. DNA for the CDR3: TGTGCCAGCAGCTTGGTTTCGCGCCCCGGGGAGCTGTTTTTT.

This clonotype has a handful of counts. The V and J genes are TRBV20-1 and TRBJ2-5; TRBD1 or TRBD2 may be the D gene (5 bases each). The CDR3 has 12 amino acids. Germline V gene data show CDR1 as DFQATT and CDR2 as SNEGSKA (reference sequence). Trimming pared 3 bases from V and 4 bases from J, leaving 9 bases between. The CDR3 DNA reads TGCAGTGCTAGGTGGGACCGAGAGACCCAGTACTTC. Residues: CSARWDRETQYF.

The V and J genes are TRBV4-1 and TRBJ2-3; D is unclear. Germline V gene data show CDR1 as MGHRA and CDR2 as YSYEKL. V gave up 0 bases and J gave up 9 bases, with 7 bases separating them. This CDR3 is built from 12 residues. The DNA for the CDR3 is TGCGCCAGCAGCCAAGAAATGTTCACGCAGTATTTT. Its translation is CASSQEMFTQYF.

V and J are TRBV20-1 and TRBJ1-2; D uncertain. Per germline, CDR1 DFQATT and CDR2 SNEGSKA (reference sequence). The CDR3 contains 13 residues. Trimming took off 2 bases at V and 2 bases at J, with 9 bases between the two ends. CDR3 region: CSARHQRNYGYTF. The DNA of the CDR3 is TGCAGTGCTAGACACCAGAGGAACTATGGCTACACCTTC.

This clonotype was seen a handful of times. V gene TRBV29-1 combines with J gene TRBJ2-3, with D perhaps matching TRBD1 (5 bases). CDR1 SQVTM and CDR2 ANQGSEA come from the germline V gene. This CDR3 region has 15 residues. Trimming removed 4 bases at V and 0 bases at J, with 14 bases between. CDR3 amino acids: CSVVLGLPSTDTQYF. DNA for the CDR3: TGCAGCGTTGTTCTGGGGCTACCTAGCACAGATACGCAGTATTTT.

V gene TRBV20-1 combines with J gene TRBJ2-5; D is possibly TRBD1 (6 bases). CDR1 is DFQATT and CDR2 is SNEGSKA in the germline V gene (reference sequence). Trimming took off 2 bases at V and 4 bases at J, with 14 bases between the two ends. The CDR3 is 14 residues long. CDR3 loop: CSARFPGTSETQYF. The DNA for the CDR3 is TGCAGTGCTAGATTCCCCGGGACATCAGAGACCCAGTACTTC.

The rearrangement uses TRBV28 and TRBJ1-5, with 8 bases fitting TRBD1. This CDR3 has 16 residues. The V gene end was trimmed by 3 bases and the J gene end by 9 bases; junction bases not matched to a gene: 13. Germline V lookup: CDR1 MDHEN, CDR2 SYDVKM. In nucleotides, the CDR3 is TGTGCCAGCAGTTTTGGACAGGGATCGGTAAGAAGGCCCCAGCATTTT. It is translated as CASSFGQGSVRRPQHF.

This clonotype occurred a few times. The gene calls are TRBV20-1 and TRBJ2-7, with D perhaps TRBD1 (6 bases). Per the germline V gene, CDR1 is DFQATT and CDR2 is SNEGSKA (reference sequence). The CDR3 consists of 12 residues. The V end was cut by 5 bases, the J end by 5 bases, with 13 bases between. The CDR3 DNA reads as TGCAGTGCTCAGACAGGCGCCCACGAGCAGTACTTC. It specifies CSAQTGAHEQYF.

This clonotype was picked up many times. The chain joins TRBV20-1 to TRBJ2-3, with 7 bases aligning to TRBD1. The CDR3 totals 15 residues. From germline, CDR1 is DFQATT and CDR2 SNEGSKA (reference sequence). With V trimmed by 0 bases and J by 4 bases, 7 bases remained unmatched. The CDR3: CSARDSGGAADTQYF. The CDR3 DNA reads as TGCAGTGCTAGAGATTCAGGGGGAGCGGCAGATACGCAGTATTTT.